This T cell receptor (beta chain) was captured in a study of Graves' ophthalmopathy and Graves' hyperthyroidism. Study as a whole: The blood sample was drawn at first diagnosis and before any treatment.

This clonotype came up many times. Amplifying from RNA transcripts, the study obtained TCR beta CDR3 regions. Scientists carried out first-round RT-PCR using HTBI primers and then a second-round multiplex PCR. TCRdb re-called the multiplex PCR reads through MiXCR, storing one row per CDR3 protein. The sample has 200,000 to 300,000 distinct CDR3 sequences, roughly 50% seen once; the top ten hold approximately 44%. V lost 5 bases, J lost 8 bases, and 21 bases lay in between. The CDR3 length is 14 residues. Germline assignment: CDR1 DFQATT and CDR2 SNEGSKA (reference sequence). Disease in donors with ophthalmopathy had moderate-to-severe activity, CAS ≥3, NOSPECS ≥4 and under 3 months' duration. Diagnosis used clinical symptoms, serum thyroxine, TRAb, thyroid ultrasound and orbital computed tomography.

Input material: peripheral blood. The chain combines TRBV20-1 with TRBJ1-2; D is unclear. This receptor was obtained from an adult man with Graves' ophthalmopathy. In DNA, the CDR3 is TGCAGTGCTTCCTCCGACCGTTCCTCGGGAGGCTACACCTTC. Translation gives CSASSDRSSGGYTF.